The 8 T cell receptor beta chains given below trace back to one sample, sequenced in a study of vaccination and CD4 T cells after COVID-19. An Oncomine TCR Beta short-read assay was used to sequence the DNA from cultured CD4+ T cells. Via MiXCR, TCRdb re-called the PCR reads, giving one row per CDR3 protein. Found here are about 15,000 distinct CDR3 sequences, about half of them singletons; the top ten hold 13%. This sample's treatment: approximately 9-day PBMC culture with coronavirus spike peptide pools or control peptides (ViraFEST assay). These receptors have no known antigen. The material sequenced was CD4+ T cells from blood, cultured in vitro. The receptors stem from a human donor who had recovered from COVID-19.

A few counts support this clonotype. This rearrangement joins TRBV27 to TRBJ2-2, with 7 bases aligning to TRBD2. The CDR3 loop spans 12 amino acids. J lost 6 bases, V lost 6 bases, and 1 base had no gene match. From germline, CDR1 is MNHEY and CDR2 SMNVEV (reference sequence). This CDR3 is CASRSGAGELFF. The CDR3, as DNA: TGTGCCAGCAGGAGCGGGGCCGGGGAGCTGTTTTTT.

The V call is TRBV7-2, the J call TRBJ2-7, with 11 bases lining up with TRBD1. V was clipped by 5 bases and J by 3 bases; unmatched bases: 6. This CDR3 has 15 residues. Germline V gene data show CDR1 as SGHTA and CDR2 as FQGNSA. The CDR3 DNA follows: TGTGCCAGCAGCCGCTCCGGGACAGGGGGCTACGAGCAGTACTTC. Protein sequence: CASSRSGTGGYEQYF. Full variable domain (rest looked up from reference TRBV7-2 and TRBJ2-7): GAGVSQSPSNKVTEKGKDVELRCDPISGHTALYWYRQSLGQGLEFLIYFQGNSAPDKSGLPSDRFSAERTGGSVSTLTIQRTQQEDSAVYLCASSRSGTGGYEQYFGPGTRLTVT.

The gene calls are TRBV7-2 and TRBJ2-7, with a possible D match to TRBD1 (5 bases). Trimming took off 3 bases at V and 4 bases at J, with 16 bases between the two ends. This CDR3 is 15 amino acids long. Germline CDR1 reads SGHTA; CDR2 reads FQGNSA. The CDR3 region is CASSLGRTRLYEQYF. As DNA, the CDR3 is TGTGCCAGCAGCTTGGGGCGCACCCGATTGTACGAGCAGTACTTC.

Only one count was recorded for this clonotype. The rearrangement uses TRBV11-3 and TRBJ1-1, with D possibly TRBD1 on 5 matching bases. Trimming shortened V by 0 bases and J by 5 bases, and 10 bases separated the two germline ends. This CDR3 is 14 amino acids long. Germline-derived CDR1 and CDR2 are SGHNT and YENEEA. The CDR3 region is CASSLDRVGTEAFF. CDR3 DNA: TGTGCCAGCAGCTTAGACAGGGTCGGAACTGAAGCTTTCTTT. Using reference TRBV11-3 and TRBJ1-1 for the parts outside the CDR3, the full variable domain is EAGVVQSPRYKIIEKKQPVAFWCNPISGHNTLYWYLQNLGQGPELLIRYENEEAVDDSQLPKDRFSAERLKGVDSTLKIQPAELGDSAVYLCASSLDRVGTEAFFGQGTRLTVV.

This clonotype was seen only a few times. The gene calls are TRBV10-3 and TRBJ1-2; TRBD1 might be the D (5 bases). V was clipped by 4 bases and J by 4 bases, with 10 bases between them. The germline CDR1 and CDR2 sequences are ENHRY and SYGVKD. The CDR3 contains 13 residues. CDR3 bases: TGTGCCATCAGTGGGGACGCAGGCTATGGCTACACCTTC. Its protein is CAISGDAGYGYTF.

The chain is built from TRBV10-3 and TRBJ1-1; 7 nucleotides agree with TRBD1. V lost 3 bases to trimming and J lost 3 bases; unmatched junction nucleotides: 7. The CDR3 has 15 residues. Germline V gene sequence: CDR1 ENHRY, CDR2 SYGVKD. The CDR3 is CAISEEQGRYTEAFF. Here the CDR3 DNA reads TGTGCCATCAGTGAAGAACAGGGGAGGTACACTGAAGCTTTCTTT.

This clonotype showed up just a few times. The chain recombines TRBV6-2 or TRBV6-3 with TRBJ1-6; 8 bases are shared with TRBD1. V lost 0 bases to trimming and J lost 7 bases; unmatched junction nucleotides: 5. This CDR3 has 16 amino acids. The V gene's germline CDR1 is MNHEY and CDR2 SVGEGT. Here the CDR3 DNA reads TGTGCCAGCAGTTACTCCAGGGGGCCAGGAAATTCACCCCTCCACTTT. This sequence encodes CASSYSRGPGNSPLHF.

This clonotype was detected a few times. The chain couples TRBV2 to TRBJ1-6, with D unresolved. The CDR3 is 13 residues long. The V gene's germline CDR1 is SNHLY and CDR2 FYNNEI. V was clipped by 7 bases and J by 6 bases, with 10 bases between them. CDR3 protein: CASTRTGNSPLHF. The CDR3 coding sequence is TGTGCCAGCACCCGGACGGGTAATTCACCCCTCCACTTT.